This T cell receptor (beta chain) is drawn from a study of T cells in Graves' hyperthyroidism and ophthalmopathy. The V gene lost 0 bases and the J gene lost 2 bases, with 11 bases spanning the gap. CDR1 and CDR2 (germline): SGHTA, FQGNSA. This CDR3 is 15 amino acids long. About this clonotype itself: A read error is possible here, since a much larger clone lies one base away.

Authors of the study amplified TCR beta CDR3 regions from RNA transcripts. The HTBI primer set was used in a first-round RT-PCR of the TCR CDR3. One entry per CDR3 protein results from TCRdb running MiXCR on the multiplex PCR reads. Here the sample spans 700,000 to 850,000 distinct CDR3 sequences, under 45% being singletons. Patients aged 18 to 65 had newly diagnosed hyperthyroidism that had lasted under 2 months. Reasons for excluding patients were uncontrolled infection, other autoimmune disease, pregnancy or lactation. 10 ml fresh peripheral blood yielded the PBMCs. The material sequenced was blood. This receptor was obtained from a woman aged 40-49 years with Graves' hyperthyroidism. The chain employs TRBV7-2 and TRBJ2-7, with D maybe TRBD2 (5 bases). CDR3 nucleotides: TGTGCCAGCAGCTTAGCGGTGGGGAGCCCCTACGAGCAGTACTTC. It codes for CASSLAVGSPYEQYF. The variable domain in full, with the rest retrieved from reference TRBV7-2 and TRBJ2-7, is GAGVSQSPSNKVTEKGKDVELRCDPISGHTALYWYRQSLGQGLEFLIYFQGNSAPDKSGLPSDRFSAERTGGSVSTLTIQRTQQEDSAVYLCASSLAVGSPYEQYFGPGTRLTVT.